Listed below are T cell receptor beta chains from one sample, sequenced in a study of shared clonotypes between healthy human individuals. Assay: immunoSEQ multiplex PCR; the TCRdb copy retains only in-frame clones and omits some. In the table there are about 1.1 million clones, approximately 78% of which are singletons. Sequencing was done on a sample of memory CD4+ T cells from PBMCs. The receptors here all came from a young man in good health. Some clones in this sample may be carry-over from other donors' samples. The CDR3 runs from the conserved cysteine through the conserved F or W. D genes are given only for firm matches. Size tells how often a clone was seen (once, few, many) or the class of an expanded clone, and some rows leave it out.

TRBV5-1	15	-	TRBD1	TRBJ2-1	CASSFGQGSYNEQFF	TGCGCCAGCAGCTTTGGACAGGGCTCCTACAATGAGCAGTTCTTC
TRBV27	15	-	-	TRBJ1-5	CASSAAGLTGQPQHF	TGTGCCAGCAGTGCCGCCGGACTTACGGGGCAGCCCCAGCATTTT
TRBV5-1	14	-	-	TRBJ2-2	CASSFGGNTGELFF	TGCGCCAGCAGCTTCGGGGGGAACACCGGGGAGCTGTTTTTT
TRBV4-1	15	once	TRBD1	TRBJ1-2	CASSQPAQGVGGYTF	TGCGCCAGCAGCCAACCTGCTCAGGGGGTTGGGGGCTACACCTTC
TRBV28	15	-	TRBD1	TRBJ2-5	CASGRTGEYQETQYF	TGTGCCAGCGGCCGGACAGGGGAGTACCAAGAGACCCAGTACTTC
TRBV28	15	-	TRBD2	TRBJ2-7	CASSSRGGPSYEQYF	TGTGCCAGCAGTTCGCGGGGGGGGCCGTCTTACGAGCAGTACTTC
TRBV2	16	-	TRBD2	TRBJ2-2	CASRGLAGINTGELFF	TGTGCCAGCAGGGGTCTAGCGGGTATTAACACCGGGGAGCTGTTTTTT
TRBV10-3	16	once	-	TRBJ1-5	CAISELPKGSNQPQHF	TGTGCCATCAGTGAGCTACCAAAGGGGAGCAATCAGCCCCAGCATTTT
TRBV10-3	14	-	TRBD1	TRBJ1-2	CAISAQGGDYGYTF	TGTGCCATCAGTGCTCAAGGGGGCGACTATGGCTACACCTTC
TRBV7-3	13	-	-	TRBJ2-1	CASSSFASGEQFF	TGTGCCAGCAGCAGTTTTGCGAGCGGAGAGCAGTTCTTC
TRBV9	15	-	-	TRBJ2-7	CASSVAPQGRDEQYF	TGTGCCAGCAGCGTAGCCCCCCAGGGAAGGGACGAGCAGTACTTC
TRBV27	14	-	-	TRBJ1-1	CASSQRRQDTEAFF	TGTGCCAGCAGCCAACGACGGCAAGACACTGAAGCTTTCTTT
TRBV27	14	once	-	TRBJ2-2	CASSLMLGSGELFF	TGTGCCAGCAGTTTAATGTTAGGGTCCGGGGAGCTGTTTTTT
TRBV12-5	13	-	-	TRBJ1-2	CASGLWGASGYTF	TGTGCTAGTGGTTTGTGGGGGGCTTCTGGCTACACCTTC
TRBV27	14	-	-	TRBJ2-7	CASSWSRGRDEQYF	TGTGCCAGCAGTTGGTCCAGGGGAAGGGACGAGCAGTACTTC
TRBV6-1	15	-	TRBD2	TRBJ2-1	CASSVAGGLRNEQFF	TGTGCCAGCAGCGTAGCGGGAGGACTAAGGAATGAGCAGTTCTTC
TRBV6-6	14	-	-	TRBJ2-3	CASRANPGTDTQYF	TGTGCCAGCAGGGCGAACCCCGGCACAGATACGCAGTATTTT
TRBV11-2	14	-	-	TRBJ2-1	CASSPIDRSNEQFF	TGTGCCAGCAGCCCGATAGATCGTAGCAATGAGCAGTTCTTC
TRBV5-1	13	-	TRBD1	TRBJ1-2	CASSLGTGAGYTF	TGCGCCAGCAGCCTTGGGACAGGGGCCGGCTACACCTTC
TRBV6-6	14	-	-	TRBJ1-1	CASGEEGLVPEAFF	TGTGCCAGCGGGGAAGAGGGTTTAGTCCCTGAAGCTTTCTTT
TRBV6-1	15	once	-	TRBJ2-7	CASSLTDEASYEQYF	TGTGCCAGCAGTCTTACAGACGAGGCCTCCTACGAGCAGTACTTC
TRBV18	15	-	TRBD1	TRBJ1-4	CASSRSTGGEEKLFF	TGTGCCAGCTCACGCTCGACAGGGGGCGAAGAAAAACTGTTTTTT
TRBV7-9	13	-	-	TRBJ1-1	CASSPISRGEAFF	TGTGCCAGCAGCCCAATCTCTAGGGGTGAAGCTTTCTTT
TRBV7-9	12	-	-	TRBJ1-1	CASAGEGTEAFF	TGTGCCTCGGCAGGGGAGGGAACTGAAGCTTTCTTT
TRBV30	14	-	TRBD1	TRBJ1-5	CAWGLTGGNQPQHF	TGTGCCTGGGGACTGACAGGGGGCAATCAGCCCCAGCATTTT
TRBV5-1	14	-	TRBD1	TRBJ2-1	CASSSGQGVDEQFF	TGCGCCAGCAGCTCGGGACAGGGGGTCGATGAGCAGTTCTTC
TRBV2	16	-	TRBD2	TRBJ2-7	CASSELASGRNNEQYF	TGTGCCAGCAGTGAATTAGCTAGCGGGAGAAATAACGAGCAGTACTTC
TRBV7-2	15	once	-	TRBJ1-2	CASSLQGGVSAGYTF	TGTGCCAGCAGCTTACAGGGAGGGGTTTCCGCTGGCTACACCTTC
TRBV4-1	15	-	TRBD2	TRBJ2-7	CASSPRELAGYEQYF	TGCGCCAGCAGCCCCCGGGAACTAGCGGGCTACGAGCAGTACTTC
TRBV5-8	13	few	-	TRBJ1-5	CASSYGPEQPQHF	TGTGCCAGCAGCTATGGGCCAGAACAGCCCCAGCATTTT
TRBV5-1	15	-	-	TRBJ2-7	CASSRDPILLYEQYF	TGCGCCAGCAGCCGGGACCCCATACTCCTCTACGAGCAGTACTTC
TRBV19	15	-	-	TRBJ2-3	CASRPSTQSTDTQYF	TGTGCCAGTAGACCCTCAACCCAAAGCACAGATACGCAGTATTTT
TRBV19	15	-	TRBD1	TRBJ1-1	CASSWGDRANTEAFF	TGTGCCAGTAGTTGGGGGGACAGGGCGAACACTGAAGCTTTCTTT